This entry features one TCR beta chain sequence. The data are from a study of blood T cell repertoires in COVID-19. Looking at the study overall: The United States, Italy and Spain were the sources of the acute and convalescent COVID-19 samples.

Germline V lookup: CDR1 SEHNR, CDR2 FQNEAQ (reference sequence). This CDR3 is 14 amino acids long. V gave up 1 base and J gave up 8 bases; unmatched junction bases: 5. Resolution of symptoms, clearance, or two negative PCRs was present in recovered Cohort 3 donors. This table comes from immunoSEQ multiplex PCR, and its TCRdb copy is limited to in-frame clones, with some not included. The data hold 250,000 to 300,000 clones, with over 85% observed a single time. The material sequenced was PBMCs or T cells enriched from blood (not recorded which). The rearrangement joins TRBV7-9 to TRBJ1-1, with TRBD1 matching over 9 bases. The sequence was obtained from an older woman who had recovered from COVID-19. The CDR3 region has the DNA TGTGCCAGCAGCTTAGGCGGACAGGGGTTAGAAGCTTTCTTT. The encoded protein is CASSLGGQGLEAFF. The full variable domain, rest sourced from reference TRBV7-9 and TRBJ1-1, is DTGVSQNPRHKITKRGQNVTFRCDPISEHNRLYWYRQTLGQGPEFLTYFQNEAQLEKSRLLSDRFSAERPKGSFSTLEIQRTEQGDSAMYLCASSLGGQGLEAFFGQGTRLTVV.